These 18 T cell receptor beta chains were all obtained from the same sample, sequenced in a study of tumor-infiltrating lymphocytes in primary liver carcinoma. Extraction of RNA together with DNA used roughly 20-32 mg of unsorted bulk tissue. Researchers generated TCR beta cDNA from around 510 ng of total RNA, relying on a constant-region primer. Library construction for TCR beta comprised three nested multiplex PCR rounds performed with slightly modified ARM-PCR. Both of the initial two PCR rounds ran for around 9 cycles and employed TRBV1-TRBV30 forward primers alongside a C-beta reverse primer. TCRdb re-derived calls from the multiplex PCR reads in MiXCR, one entry per CDR3 protein. The sample consists of 90,000 to 150,000 distinct CDR3 sequences, around 70% of them appearing once. Sequenced input: tumor-adjacent normal liver tissue. All receptors derive from a woman aged 60-70 years with primary liver carcinoma and hepatitis B virus infection.

In its sample, this clonotype was seen many times. The rearrangement uses TRBV6-1 and TRBJ1-1; D uncertain. V was pared by 2 bases and J by 1 base, with 5 bases between. The CDR3 runs 13 residues. CDR1 is MNHNS, CDR2 SASEGT, per germline. CDR3 in amino acids: CASSEPRNTEAFF. The CDR3, as DNA: TGTGCCAGCAGTGAACCCAGGAACACTGAAGCTTTCTTT.

In this sample, this clonotype turned up a few times. The germline gene is not matched at one end of the junction; a read error may be the cause. This rearrangement joins TRBV5-1 to TRBJ2-2; 10 bases agree with TRBD2. Germline CDR1 is SGHRS and CDR2 is YFSETQ. The CDR3 runs 15 residues. The CDR3 DNA is TGCGCCAGCAGTGGCAGCGGGAGGGGGACCGGGAAGCTGTTTTTT. Residues: CASSGSGRGTGKLFF.

This clonotype has just a few counts. The junction differs from germline at one of its ends, possibly a read error. This sequence joins TRBV5-1 and TRBJ2-1, with D possibly called TRBD1 or TRBD2 (5 bases each). The germline CDR1 and CDR2 sequences are SGHRS and YFSETQ. CDR3 length: 14 residues. The chain's CDR3 is CACKPWDRYNEEFF. DNA for the CDR3: TGCGCCTGCAAGCCCTGGGACCGCTACAATGAGGAGTTCTTC.

Turning to this clonotype: The missing conserved phenylalanine or tryptophan at the end of this CDR3 makes a read error likely. The chain uses TRBV12-3 or TRBV12-4 and TRBJ2-7; D possibly corresponds to TRBD2 (6 bases). V lost 5 bases and J 4 bases, leaving 15 bases between the germline ends. This CDR3 has 14 amino acids. The chain's CDR3 is CASSLTNGSYEQYS. As DNA, the CDR3 is TGTGCCAGCAGTCTGACTAACGGGAGTTACGAGCAGTACTCC.

On this clonotype itself: The junction and the germline gene differ at one end; a read error may be behind it. This sequence joins TRBV12-3 or TRBV12-4 and TRBJ2-5; 7 bases agree with TRBD1. CDR3 length: 12 residues. The CDR3 DNA reads as TGTGCCAGCAGGGGACAGCCCCGGGCCCAATACTTC. This gives the protein CASRGQPRAQYF.

Concerning this clonotype itself: A much larger clone differs by one base, so this may be a read error. V is TRBV6-1 and J is TRBJ2-3; D ambiguous. The germline gives CDR1 MNHNS, CDR2 SASEGT. This CDR3 spans 14 amino acids. This CDR3 reads CAGSELADTDTQYF. For the CDR3, the DNA is TGTGCCGGCAGTGAGCTGGCGGACACAGATACGCAGTATTTT.

This clonotype was seen a single time. The junction and the germline gene differ at one end; a read error may be behind it. This sequence joins TRBV12-3 or TRBV12-4 and TRBJ2-1, with D unclear. CDR3 length: 13 residues. CDR3 sequence: CASTYREDNEQLF. The CDR3 region has the DNA TGTGCCAGCACTTACAGAGAAGACAATGAGCAGCTCTTC.

As to this clonotype: Given the absence of the conserved phenylalanine or tryptophan at the CDR3 end, a read error is likely. The limits of the CDR3 on the DNA are not certain, so only TCRdb's listed CDR3 is given. This chain connects TRBV29-1 to TRBJ2-5; the table's D call, TRBD1, has no DNA check behind it. The CDR3 contains 15 residues when both ends are counted. Germline CDR1 and CDR2: SQVTM and ANQGSEA. This CDR3 is CSVEPARGRQETQCL.

V is TRBV24-1 and J is TRBJ1-2, with a tentative D call TRBD1 (6 bases). The CDR3 is made up of 14 amino acids. Germline V lookup: CDR1 KGHDR, CDR2 SFDVKD. The V gene lost 5 bases and the J gene lost 8 bases, with 17 bases spanning the gap. CDR3 nucleotide sequence: TGTGCCACCAGTGGTTCAACAAGGGGGAGGGGCTACACCTTC. Translating gives CATSGSTRGRGYTF.

At least ten counts were recorded for this clonotype. CDR3 region: CASSFSDSPVYTQYF. As DNA, the CDR3 is TGCGCCAGCAGCTTCTCGGACTCGCCGGTGTATACGCAGTATTTT. The chain has TRBV5-1 and TRBJ2-3, with D possibly TRBD2 on 5 matching bases. Trimming removed 2 bases at V and 7 bases at J, with 17 bases between. Germline CDR1 SGHRS, CDR2 YFSETQ. The CDR3 contains 15 residues.

About this clonotype itself: The CDR3 ends on some other residue instead of the conserved phenylalanine or tryptophan, so this is likely a read error. The DNA is left out, because the CDR3 cannot be placed on it with certainty; the CDR3 is given as TCRdb lists it. The genes are TRBV12-3 or TRBV12-4 and TRBJ2-1; the table's TRBD2 call for D was not verified on the DNA. The CDR3 spans 12 residues, counting both ends. Here the CDR3 reads CASRTDWNEQFL.

About this clonotype: A read error may produce the germline difference seen at one junction end. This chain joins TRBV6-6 and TRBJ2-3; the D gene is possibly TRBD2 (5 bases). Germline V gives CDR1 MNHNY, CDR2 SVGAGI (reference sequence). The CDR3 spans 15 residues. The CDR3 nucleotides are TGTGCCAGCAGTTACTGCGGGCGTCGCACAGATACGAAGTATTTT. This sequence encodes CASSYCGRRTDTKYF.

The genes are TRBV29-1 and TRBJ1-1, with 7 bases matching TRBD1. The CDR3 covers 14 residues. The J segment lost 7 bases and the V segment lost 6 bases, leaving 14 bases of the junction unmatched. Germline CDR1 SQVTM, CDR2 ANQGSEA. This CDR3 is CSVGLQGPNIEAFF. CDR3 in DNA: TGCAGCGTAGGGCTACAGGGGCCGAATATTGAAGCTTTCTTT.

In regard to this clonotype: The junction and the germline gene differ at one end; a read error may be behind it. The V call is TRBV12-3 or TRBV12-4, the J call TRBJ2-1; unclear D gene. The CDR3 has 14 residues. The CDR3 region has the DNA TGTGCTAGCAGTTTCGGCCGTTTAAGCAATGAGCAGTTCTTC. This encodes CASSFGRLSNEQFF.

V gene TRBV6-1 combines with J gene TRBJ2-3, with D unresolved. CDR1 is MNHNS, CDR2 SASEGT, per germline. The CDR3 runs 15 residues. The V end lost 8 bases, the J end lost 0 bases, and 15 bases lay between the germline ends. CDR3 sequence: CASQMAGGSTDTQYF. The DNA for the CDR3 is TGTGCCAGCCAAATGGCTGGTGGTAGCACAGATACGCAGTATTTT.

Worth noting for this clonotype: No conserved phenylalanine or tryptophan ends this CDR3, so it is likely a read error. The V gene is TRBV7-8, the J gene TRBJ2-7; 7 positions agree with TRBD1. The CDR3 is made up of 15 amino acids. CDR1 is SGHVS and CDR2 is FQNEAQ in the germline V gene. This CDR3 reads CTSSYLQGPSHEQYL. CDR3 nucleotide sequence: TGTACCAGCAGTTACTTACAGGGGCCCAGTCACGAGCAGTACCTC.

In this sample, this clonotype turned up once. A single base separates this from a much larger clone, so it may be a read error. J is TRBJ2-4 and V is TRBV30, with TRBD1 identical over 8 bases. CDR1 is GTSNPN, CDR2 SVGIG, per germline (reference sequence). The V and J ends lost 4 bases and 7 bases, in that order; junction bases with no gene match: 9. CDR3 length: 14 residues. CDR3 sequence (DNA): TGTGCCTGGACTCCCCGGACAGGGCGGAACATTCAGTACTTC. Translating it yields CAWTPRTGRNIQYF.

This clonotype is deemed large. The chain has TRBV11-2 and TRBJ2-1, with a possible D match to TRBD2 (5 bases). V lost 6 bases and J 10 bases, leaving 19 bases between the germline ends. The V gene's germline CDR1 is SGHAT and CDR2 FQNNGV. This CDR3 comprises 14 residues. DNA of the CDR3: TGTGCCAGCAGTCCGGACTCGAGGTATAGGGAGCAGTTCTTC. This translates into CASSPDSRYREQFF.